This T cell receptor (beta chain) was identified in a study of regulatory T cells in long-lasting Graves disease. Across the study: Under 3 months of antithyroid drugs had been taken by newly diagnosed Graves' patients.

Building the TCR beta libraries relied on iRepertoire HTBI primers, and CDR3 regions underwent Arm-PCR. TCRdb re-called the multiplex PCR reads with MiXCR, one entry per CDR3 protein. Among roughly 400,000 distinct CDR3 sequences, approximately 16% were seen once, and the ten largest hold about a quarter. This clonotype was counted many times. Time point indicated: newly diagnosed GD, antithyroid drugs for less than 3 months. Making the TCR library involved RNA that had been extracted from PBMCs. The collection involved drawing approximately 9.9 milliliters of peripheral blood into EDTA tubes. The V and J ends lost 0 bases and 0 bases respectively, with 7 bases between them. CDR1 LGHNA and CDR2 YSLEER come from the germline V gene. The CDR3 covers 15 residues. The same data also contributed to another study, on T cells in Graves' hyperthyroidism and ophthalmopathy. According to that study: With the HTBI primer set, the TCR CDR3 went through a first round of RT-PCR.

The chain joins TRBV4-3 to TRBJ2-3; D is unresolved. The clonotype originates from a woman under 30 with Graves disease. The material was peripheral blood mononuclear cells (PBMCs), obtained at new diagnosis, from a patient treated with antithyroid drugs. Here the CDR3 DNA reads TGCGCCAGCAGCCAAGAAACCGGGAGCACAGATACGCAGTATTTT. Amino acid sequence: CASSQETGSTDTQYF.